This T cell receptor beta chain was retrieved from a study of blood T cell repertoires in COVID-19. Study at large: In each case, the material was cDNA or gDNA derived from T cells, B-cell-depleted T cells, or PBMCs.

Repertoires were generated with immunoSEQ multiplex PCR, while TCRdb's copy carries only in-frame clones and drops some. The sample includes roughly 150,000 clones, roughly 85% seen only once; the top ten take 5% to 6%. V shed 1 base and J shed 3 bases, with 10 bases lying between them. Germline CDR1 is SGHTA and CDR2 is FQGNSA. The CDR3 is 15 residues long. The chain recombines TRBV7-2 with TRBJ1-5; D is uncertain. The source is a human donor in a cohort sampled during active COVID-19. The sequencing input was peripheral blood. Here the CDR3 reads CASSLGGFYNQPQHF. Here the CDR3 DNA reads TGTGCCAGCAGCTTAGGAGGTTTCTACAATCAGCCCCAGCATTTT.